This T cell receptor (beta chain) is drawn from a study of cytomegalovirus exposure and HLA in healthy donors. Study results and caveats: Sequence variants that were highly shared formed a cluster that was likely a sequencing artifact.

The CDR3 is made up of 16 amino acids. V gave up 0 bases and J gave up 4 bases; unmatched junction bases: 4. Germline V gene lookup returns CDR1 SGDLS and CDR2 YYNGEE. PCR used 60 Vbeta primers and 13 Jbeta primers. Libraries were prepared by immunoSEQ multiplex PCR; TCRdb keeps only in-frame clonotypes and omits some of them. The table includes around 120,000 clones, 70% to 80% detected once. Details on this clone: Its antigen is currently unknown.

This clonotype originated in a man younger than 30 in good health and CMV-seronegative. This sequence joins TRBV9 and TRBJ2-2, with 9 nucleotides matching TRBD2. The sequencing input was PBMCs. The CDR3 DNA reads as TGTGCCAGCAGCGTAGGTCTAGCGGGAACCACCGGGGAGCTGTTTTTT. It specifies CASSVGLAGTTGELFF.